This TCR beta chain was sequenced during a study of beta chain features in type 1 diabetes. Expressed TCRB transcripts were sequenced because the isolated RNA had all been reverse transcribed beforehand. TCRdb's table, derived via immunoSEQ multiplex PCR, lists solely in-frame clones and lacks some. The data contain nearly 350,000 clones, roughly a tenth of them singletons. Note on this clone: Its cognate antigen is unknown.

Points from the study as a whole: Shorter TCRB CDR3s, moderately but significantly so, were found in Type 1 diabetes patients in all four CD4+ subsets.

The CDR3 is 17 residues long. Looked up from germline, CDR1 is MNHEY and CDR2 is SMNVEV (reference sequence). J lost 3 bases, V lost 6 bases, and 15 bases had no gene match. What was sequenced was central memory CD4+ T cells from blood. The source of this sequence is a young man with type 1 diabetes. The J gene is TRBJ2-7, the V gene TRBV27, with 9 bases identical to TRBD2. In DNA, the CDR3 is TGTGCCAGCAGCCTTAAAAGGGTTGCTAGCGGGGTCTACGAGCAGTACTTC. Protein sequence: CASSLKRVASGVYEQYF.